These 14 T cell receptor beta chains share one sample of origin, sequenced in a study of OX40 agonist ivuxolimab in advanced cancers. Clones were sequenced by immunoSEQ multiplex PCR, and TCRdb holds only the in-frame ones, with some missing. In the table there are about 59,000 clones, more than 75% of which are singletons. The source was CD4+ or CD8+ T cells sorted from blood, collected in a trial of the OX40 agonist ivuxolimab. Receptors were obtained from an adult with an advanced solid tumor such as melanoma, head and neck, liver or kidney cancer.

The chain links TRBV11-2 to TRBJ2-7; D gene ambiguous. The CDR3 is 14 residues long. Trimming removed 7 bases from V and 0 bases from J, with 13 bases in between. Germline V CDR1 and CDR2: SGHAT, FQNNGV. In DNA form, the CDR3 reads TGTGCCAGCACCTCGCCAGGTAGCTCCTACGAGCAGTACTTC. Translated, it gives CASTSPGSSYEQYF.

This chain links TRBV10-2 with TRBJ2-1; 9 nucleotides line up with TRBD1. The CDR3 consists of 18 residues. The germline CDR1 and CDR2 sequences are WSHSY and SAAADI. V gave up 6 bases and J gave up 10 bases; unmatched junction bases: 22. CDR3 nucleotide sequence: TGCGCCAGCAGGCCGGGACCGGGACAGGGTTTGGGCCTCGACGAGCAGTTCTTC. Amino acid sequence: CASRPGPGQGLGLDEQFF.

The V call is TRBV19, the J call TRBJ2-1, with TRBD1 matching over 7 bases. Germline V gives CDR1 LNHDA, CDR2 SQIVND (reference sequence). Losses at the gene ends were 4 bases for V and 9 bases for J; bases not matched to a gene: 6. The CDR3 has 13 residues. Written as DNA, the CDR3 is TGTGCCAGTAGTAATAGTGAGGGGGCTGAGCAGTTCTTC. As protein: CASSNSEGAEQFF. Looking up the rest from reference TRBV19 and TRBJ2-1 gives the full variable domain: DGGITQSPKYLFRKEGQNVTLSCEQNLNHDAMYWYRQDPGQGLRLIYYSQIVNDFQKGDIAEGYSVSREKKESFPLTVTSAQKNPTAFYLCASSNSEGAEQFFGPGTRLTVL.

The chain recombines TRBV6-1 with TRBJ2-7; TRBD1 matches at 7 bases. The J segment lost 3 bases and the V segment lost 5 bases, leaving 7 bases of the junction unmatched. CDR3 length: 14 amino acids. Germline V lookup: CDR1 MNHNS, CDR2 SASEGT. The CDR3 region is CASSRQGTGYEQYF. The CDR3, as DNA: TGTGCCAGCAGTAGACAGGGAACAGGCTACGAGCAGTACTTC.

This chain joins TRBV4-1 and TRBJ2-2; 16 bases map to TRBD2. The CDR3 sequence is 17 residues long. Germline V gene sequence: CDR1 MGHRA, CDR2 YSYEKL. V gave up 4 bases and J gave up 4 bases; unmatched junction bases: 3. The CDR3 loop is CASSPGLAGGGTGELFF. CDR3 coding DNA: TGCGCCAGCAGCCCGGGACTAGCGGGAGGGGGCACCGGGGAGCTGTTTTTT.

The chain is built from TRBV7-3 and TRBJ2-1, with TRBD2 matching 14 bases. V lost 5 bases and J lost 6; bases outside the gene matches: 3. There are 15 residues in the CDR3. CDR1 is SGHTA and CDR2 is FQGTGA in the germline V gene. Here the CDR3 DNA reads TGTGCCAGCAGCCGTGGGACTAGCGGGAGCAATGAGCAGTTCTTC. Translating gives CASSRGTSGSNEQFF.

This chain connects TRBV19 to TRBJ2-3, with D possibly being TRBD1 or TRBD2 (5 bases each). Germline loops: CDR1 LNHDA, CDR2 SQIVND (reference sequence). The CDR3 covers 14 residues. The V end was cut by 6 bases, the J end by 2 bases, with 12 bases between. This CDR3 is CASSSSGTTDTQYF. CDR3 in DNA: TGTGCCAGTAGCTCCTCCGGGACCACAGATACGCAGTATTTT.

The genes are TRBV5-4 and TRBJ2-2; 8 positions agree with TRBD1. The CDR3 length is 17 residues. Germline V gene sequence: CDR1 SGHNT, CDR2 YYREEE (reference sequence). Trimming cost V 4 bases and J 4 bases; bases outside gene matches: 12. CDR3 DNA sequence: TGTGCCAGCAGCCCCGCCGGACAGGGACTTTCCACCGGGGAGCTGTTTTTT. Translating it yields CASSPAGQGLSTGELFF.

The gene calls are TRBV28 and TRBJ2-7; D call uncertain. Between the trimmed V and J ends, which lost 6 bases and 3 bases, there was a span of 9 bases. Germline-derived CDR1 and CDR2 are MDHEN and SYDVKM. The CDR3 has 12 residues. The CDR3 DNA reads as TGTGCCAGCAGCCCTTCGGGCTACGAGCAGTACTTC. Translating gives CASSPSGYEQYF. The variable domain in full, completed from reference TRBV28 and TRBJ2-7, reads DVKVTQSSRYLVKRTGEKVFLECVQDMDHENMFWYRQDPGLGLRLIYFSYDVKMKEKGDIPEGYSVSREKKERFSLILESASTNQTSMYLCASSPSGYEQYFGPGTRLTVT.

The chain is built from TRBV28 and TRBJ2-1, with 8 bases matching TRBD1. J lost 4 bases, V lost 5 bases, and 16 bases had no gene match. The CDR3 runs to 18 residues. In germline, CDR1 is MDHEN, CDR2 SYDVKM. The CDR3 DNA sequence: TGTGCCAGCAGTCCTATGAGGGGACTGCAGGGGGCTTACAATGAGCAGTTCTTC. It encodes CASSPMRGLQGAYNEQFF.

This chain connects TRBV19 to TRBJ2-1; D remains ambiguous. This CDR3 has 11 residues. Trimming took off 3 bases at V and 9 bases at J, with 6 bases between the two ends. Germline CDR1 reads LNHDA; CDR2 reads SQIVND (reference sequence). This chain's CDR3 is CASSIYGEQFF. The CDR3 DNA reads TGTGCCAGTAGTATCTACGGTGAGCAGTTCTTC.

This clone has a handful of counts. The rearrangement uses TRBV6-5 and TRBJ2-7; D not certain. The V gene's germline CDR1 is MNHEY and CDR2 SVGAGI. Between the trimmed V and J ends, which lost 2 bases and 6 bases, there was a span of 8 bases. The CDR3 is 12 amino acids. The CDR3 loop reads CASSYRVGEQYF. The CDR3 DNA is TGTGCCAGCAGTTACAGGGTAGGCGAGCAGTACTTC.

This sequence joins TRBV6-5 and TRBJ1-1; no reliable D call. V was cut by 6 bases and J by 0 bases, with 11 bases left in between. This CDR3 comprises 14 residues. Germline V CDR1 and CDR2: MNHEY, SVGAGI. The CDR3 loop reads CASSEQYMNTEAFF. CDR3 sequence (DNA): TGTGCCAGCAGCGAACAGTACATGAACACTGAAGCTTTCTTT.

The chain recombines TRBV29-1 with TRBJ2-3, with D possibly called TRBD1 or TRBD2 (5 bases each). Trimming took 3 bases from V and 2 from J, leaving 12 bases between them. There are 14 residues in the CDR3. Per the germline V gene, CDR1 is SQVTM and CDR2 is ANQGSEA. In DNA form, the CDR3 reads TGCAGCGTTGATTATGGGGGATACACAGATACGCAGTATTTT. Translated: CSVDYGGYTDTQYF.